The T cell receptor beta chain under discussion was sequenced for a study of control samples from healthy donors and cancer patients. Trimming took 2 bases from V and 2 from J, leaving 15 bases between them. CDR3 length equals 16 residues. CDR1 and CDR2 (germline): MNHEY, SVGEGT. Clones were read by immunoSEQ multiplex PCR, and TCRdb kept only the in-frame ones, dropping some. This table holds approximately 120,000 clones, roughly nine tenths found once. This receptor was obtained from a human donor in good health. The donor label of this sample is uncertain. The rearrangement links TRBV6-2 or TRBV6-3 to TRBJ1-1; D remains unclear. The material sequenced was blood. The CDR3 region is CASSYQPETGNTEAFF. In DNA, the CDR3 is TGTGCCAGCAGTTACCAACCGGAGACGGGAAACACTGAAGCTTTCTTT.